These 27 T cell receptor beta chains share one sample of origin, sequenced in a study of CD8 T cells in ankylosing spondylitis (dated by TCRdb to 2016 to 2017). The library was built by means of 5' RACE. TCRdb names Illumina HiSeq 2500 as the instrument used. Through fastp at Q25 and MiXCR, TCRdb rebuilt clones from the public reads, retaining in-frame beta chains. Rows matching on CDR3 protein sequence are summarized as one entry with the most common DNA and genes. In this sample the table shows roughly 130,000 distinct CDR3 sequences, roughly an eighth of which occur a single time. The biggest ten clones account for around 3% of the sample. Sequencing used blood, either unsorted or a sorted T cell fraction (not recorded which). Receptor source: a female donor with ankylosing spondylitis or in good health (not recorded which).

This clonotype was picked up many times. CDR3 sequence (DNA): TGTGCCAGCAGTCCGACTTGGGGTCAGCCCCAGCATTTT. It translates to CASSPTWGQPQHF. The rearrangement links TRBV6-1 to TRBJ1-5; D gene uncertain. The CDR3 extends over 13 amino acids. CDR1 is MNHNS and CDR2 is SASEGT in the germline V gene. V lost 5 bases and J 6 bases, leaving 11 bases between the germline ends.

The chain couples TRBV2 to TRBJ1-5; a weak D match, TRBD1 (6 bases). V was shortened by 2 bases and J by 6 bases, with 11 bases between the two germline ends. The germline gives CDR1 SNHLY, CDR2 FYNNEI. The CDR3 has 14 residues. The CDR3 bases are TGTGCCAGCAGTGAATTTAGGGGGTTTCAGCCCCAGCATTTT. This gives the protein CASSEFRGFQPQHF.

This clonotype was seen ten or more times. The chain is built from TRBV5-1 and TRBJ1-2; a possible D gene is TRBD1 (6 bases). CDR3 length: 12 amino acids. V lost 1 base, J lost 8 bases, and 9 bases lay in between. Germline V gives CDR1 SGHRS, CDR2 YFSETQ. CDR3 DNA: TGCGCCAGCAGCTTGACAGGGATCGGCTACACCTTC. Amino acid sequence: CASSLTGIGYTF. Looking up the rest from reference TRBV5-1 and TRBJ1-2 gives the full variable domain: KAGVTQTPRYLIKTRGQQVTLSCSPISGHRSVSWYQQTPGQGLQFLFEYFSETQRNKGNFPGRFSGRQFSNSRSEMNVSTLELGDSALYLCASSLTGIGYTFGSGTRLTVV.

This chain links TRBV25-1 with TRBJ2-2, with 11 bases fitting TRBD1. V gave up 8 bases and J gave up 4 bases; unmatched junction bases: 12. CDR1 and CDR2 from the germline V gene are MGHDK and SYGVNS. The CDR3 extends over 17 amino acids. CDR3 DNA: TGTGCCAGCGATGAAACATCCGGGACAGGGGGCACCGGGGAGCTGTTTTTT. Its translation: CASDETSGTGGTGELFF.

The chain couples TRBV2 to TRBJ2-1, with D perhaps matching TRBD2 (7 bases). Germline V gene sequence: CDR1 SNHLY, CDR2 FYNNEI. Trimming cost V 5 bases and J 4 bases, with 18 bases left between them. There are 16 residues in the CDR3. In DNA, the CDR3 is TGTGCCAGCAGTTCACAGGGAGGGATGATATACAATGAGCAGTTCTTC. Its protein product is CASSSQGGMIYNEQFF.

There are a few counts of this clonotype. This chain uses TRBV29-1 with TRBJ2-7; the D gene is possibly TRBD1 (5 bases). The CDR3 is made up of 13 amino acids. Trimming cost V 8 bases and J 2 bases, with 16 bases left between them. Germline V CDR1 and CDR2: SQVTM, ANQGSEA. CDR3 loop: CSYRTGPAYEQYF. CDR3 coding DNA: TGCAGCTATCGAACAGGACCCGCCTACGAGCAGTACTTC.

Only a few counts were recorded for this clonotype. The rearrangement uses TRBV20-1 and TRBJ2-7, with D possibly TRBD1 on 5 matching bases. Germline CDR1 is DFQATT and CDR2 is SNEGSKA (reference sequence). V gave up 6 bases and J gave up 1 base, with 16 bases separating them. CDR3 length: 14 amino acids. This chain's CDR3 is CSAERRGGSYEQYF. CDR3 DNA: TGCAGTGCCGAGCGTAGGGGTGGTTCCTACGAGCAGTACTTC.

There are many counts of this clonotype. The V call is TRBV7-2, the J call TRBJ2-1; 8 bases agree with TRBD2. The CDR3 has 15 amino acids. V dropped 5 bases and J dropped 3; count of bases not matched to a gene: 6. In germline, CDR1 is SGHTA, CDR2 FQGNSA. The CDR3 is CASSRAGVSYNEQFF. CDR3 nucleotide sequence: TGTGCCAGCAGCAGAGCGGGAGTAAGCTACAATGAGCAGTTCTTC. The full variable domain, completed using reference TRBV7-2 and TRBJ2-1, is GAGVSQSPSNKVTEKGKDVELRCDPISGHTALYWYRQSLGQGLEFLIYFQGNSAPDKSGLPSDRFSAERTGGSVSTLTIQRTQQEDSAVYLCASSRAGVSYNEQFFGPGTRLTVL.

In its sample, this clonotype was seen many times. The chain has TRBV7-9 and TRBJ2-1; TRBD2 aligns across 9 bases. The CDR3 is 13 amino acids. Germline V gene sequence: CDR1 SEHNR, CDR2 FQNEAQ (reference sequence). Germline trimming cut 4 bases from V and 15 bases from J; bases unmatched to any gene: 10. This CDR3 reads CASSSLAGAGRFF. CDR3 DNA sequence: TGTGCCAGCAGCTCGTTAGCGGGGGCAGGGCGGTTCTTC.

By share, this clonotype counts as medium-sized. The chain links TRBV3-1 to TRBJ2-2, with 9 bases identical to TRBD1. The junction had 7 bases not matched to a gene; V was cut back by 4 bases and J by 1 base. Germline values: CDR1 LGHDT, CDR2 YNNKEL (reference sequence). CDR3 size: 17 residues. The chain's CDR3 is CASSPLGTGLNTGELFF. CDR3 DNA: TGTGCCAGCAGCCCCCTCGGGACAGGGTTGAACACCGGGGAGCTGTTTTTT.

The CDR3 protein is CASSYSGQARGYEQYF. The CDR3 nucleotides read TGTGCCAGCAGTTACTCCGGACAGGCCCGCGGTTACGAGCAGTACTTC. This chain connects TRBV6-2 or TRBV6-3 to TRBJ2-7, with TRBD1 matching 7 bases. The length of the CDR3 is 16 residues. V trimming: 0 bases; J trimming: 4 bases; junction bases outside the gene matches: 9. Germline V gene data show CDR1 as MNHEY and CDR2 as SVGEGT.

The table lists this clonotype with many counts. The CDR3 here is CASSWGGPGANVLTF. The CDR3 DNA is TGCGCCAGCAGCTGGGGGGGCCCCGGGGCCAACGTCCTGACTTTC. The V gene is TRBV5-1, the J gene TRBJ2-6; maybe TRBD2 (7 bases). Between the trimmed V and J ends, which lost 3 bases and 4 bases, there was a span of 11 bases. There are 15 residues in the CDR3. Per the germline V gene, CDR1 is SGHRS and CDR2 is YFSETQ. Combining the CDR3 with reference TRBV5-1 and TRBJ2-6 gives the whole variable domain KAGVTQTPRYLIKTRGQQVTLSCSPISGHRSVSWYQQTPGQGLQFLFEYFSETQRNKGNFPGRFSGRQFSNSRSEMNVSTLELGDSALYLCASSWGGPGANVLTFGAGSRLTVL.

The chain couples TRBV4-2 to TRBJ1-1, with TRBD1 identical over 7 bases. Trimming cost V 6 bases and J 2 bases; bases outside gene matches: 3. There are 13 residues in the CDR3. Germline-derived CDR1 and CDR2 are LGHNA and YNFKEQ. The CDR3 loop is CASRRGLNTEAFF. The CDR3 coding sequence is TGTGCCAGCAGAAGGGGGCTAAACACTGAAGCTTTCTTT.

The chain links TRBV18 to TRBJ2-5; D is uncertain. Per germline, CDR1 KGHSH and CDR2 LQKENI. The CDR3 sequence is 13 residues long. The V and J ends lost 2 bases and 5 bases respectively, with 9 bases between them. The CDR3 DNA is TGTGCCAGCTCACCAGAACGGCTGGAGACCCAGTACTTC. It encodes CASSPERLETQYF.

The V gene is TRBV5-1, the J gene TRBJ1-1, with a tentative D call TRBD1 (5 bases). The V gene lost 4 bases and the J gene lost 0 bases, with 16 bases spanning the gap. CDR3 size: 16 residues. Germline V gene lookup returns CDR1 SGHRS and CDR2 YFSETQ. For the CDR3, the DNA is TGCGCCAGCAGCCCTCGAGACAGTTACATGAACACTGAAGCTTTCTTT. Translating it yields CASSPRDSYMNTEAFF.

This clonotype was recorded many times. The V and J genes are TRBV7-9 and TRBJ2-7; no definite D call. CDR3 length equals 14 residues. The germline V gene encodes CDR1 SEHNR and CDR2 FQNEAQ (reference sequence). The V and J ends lost 5 bases and 4 bases respectively, with 15 bases between them. DNA of the CDR3: TGTGCCAGCAGCCCCGGAACAGCAGGTTACGAGCAGTACTTC. It is translated as CASSPGTAGYEQYF.

At least ten counts were recorded for this clonotype. The chain joins TRBV12-3 or TRBV12-4 to TRBJ1-4; 11 positions agree with TRBD1. J lost 8 bases, V lost 6 bases, and 5 bases had no gene match. There are 14 residues in the CDR3. As DNA, the CDR3 is TGTGCCAGCAGCACTGGGACAGGGGGAGAAAAACTGTTTTTT. This gives the protein CASSTGTGGEKLFF.

V usage is TRBV18 and J usage is TRBJ1-5, with TRBD1 matching over 8 bases. Germline-derived CDR1 and CDR2 are KGHSH and LQKENI. The CDR3 is 15 residues long. V was clipped by 1 base and J by 3 bases; unmatched bases: 2. This CDR3 is CASSPQTGANQPQHF. DNA for the CDR3: TGTGCCAGCTCACCACAGACAGGGGCCAATCAGCCCCAGCATTTT.

This clonotype was seen just once. This may be a read error: a much more frequent sequence differs by one nucleotide. The rearrangement joins TRBV12-3 or TRBV12-4 to TRBJ2-6, with D possibly TRBD1 on 5 matching bases. CDR3 length: 15 amino acids. The CDR3 reads CASSLDTSGANGLTF. CDR3 DNA: TGTGCCAGCAGTTTGGACACCTCTGGGGCCAACGGCCTGACTTTC.

This clonotype has a count of ten or more. This chain connects TRBV12-3 or TRBV12-4 to TRBJ1-1; 7 bases match TRBD1. J was trimmed by 4 bases and V by 6 bases; bases with no gene match: 5. This CDR3 comprises 13 residues. The CDR3 here is CASSQGQRTEAFF. The DNA of the CDR3 is TGTGCCAGCAGCCAGGGACAGCGCACTGAAGCTTTCTTT.

The chain employs TRBV5-1 and TRBJ2-3; D remains ambiguous. This CDR3 is 14 amino acids long. The V end lost 4 bases, the J end lost 1 base, and 10 bases lay between the germline ends. From germline, CDR1 is SGHRS and CDR2 YFSETQ. The CDR3, as DNA: TGCGCCAGCAGCCCCTCAACCCGCACAGATACGCAGTATTTT. It encodes CASSPSTRTDTQYF.

This clonotype was observed a few times. CDR3 nucleotide sequence: TGCAGTGCCCCCCAGGCTCCCACCAATGAGCAGTTCTTC. Amino acids: CSAPQAPTNEQFF. This sequence joins TRBV20-1 and TRBJ2-1; no definite D call. The CDR3 covers 13 residues. Trimming pared 6 bases from V and 6 bases from J, leaving 15 bases between. The V gene's germline CDR1 is DFQATT and CDR2 SNEGSKA (reference sequence).

There are many counts of this clonotype. The chain carries TRBV12-3 or TRBV12-4 and TRBJ2-1; 10 nucleotides align to TRBD1. V lost 5 bases, J lost 9 bases, and 7 bases stayed unmatched. The CDR3 is made up of 14 amino acids. The CDR3 loop reads CASSRQGAGSEQFF. The CDR3 DNA follows: TGTGCCAGCAGTCGACAGGGGGCGGGCTCTGAGCAGTTCTTC.

In this sample, this clonotype turned up many times. The CDR3 nucleotides are TGTGCCAGCAGTTACCCCGGCGAGGGCTACGAGCAGTACTTC. Its translation: CASSYPGEGYEQYF. The chain joins TRBV6-5 to TRBJ2-7, with D possibly matching TRBD2 (5 bases). V was shortened by 2 bases and J by 3 bases, with 11 bases between the two germline ends. Germline lookup yields CDR1 MNHEY and CDR2 SVGAGI. The CDR3 runs to 14 residues.

About this clonotype itself: A read error is possible here, since a much larger clone lies one base away. The chain uses TRBV27 and TRBJ1-2, with TRBD1 matching over 8 bases. Germline-derived CDR1 and CDR2 are MNHEY and SMNVEV (reference sequence). V dropped 1 base and J dropped 12; count of bases not matched to a gene: 19. This CDR3 comprises 17 residues. CDR3 DNA: TGTGCCAGCAGTTTATTCGGGGGCGGACAGGGAGCGTATCGCGACACCTTC. Its translation: CASSLFGGGQGAYRDTF.

This clonotype has a count of ten or more. The chain links TRBV10-3 to TRBJ1-2, with D possibly TRBD1 on 5 matching bases. The germline gives CDR1 ENHRY, CDR2 SYGVKD. This CDR3 contains 14 residues. Trimming left V 5 bases short and J 7 bases short, with 17 bases between. The CDR3: CAISRETVPPGYTF. Here the CDR3 DNA reads TGTGCCATCAGTAGGGAGACAGTACCACCTGGCTACACCTTC.

The CDR3 bases are TGCAGTGCTACCCCGCGGGACACTCGGGAGCTGTTTTTT. Translated: CSATPRDTRELFF. The V call is TRBV20-1, the J call TRBJ2-2, with D possibly called TRBD1 or TRBD2 (6 bases each). CDR3 length: 13 residues. V was pared by 4 bases and J by 9 bases, with 15 bases between. Germline-derived CDR1 and CDR2 are DFQATT and SNEGSKA (reference sequence).